This TCR beta chain emerged from a study of CD8 T cells in Susac syndrome. After extraction with the RNeasy kit, about 0.5 to 1 ug of the RNA was reverse transcribed using random hexamers. A multiplex approach, immunoSEQ multiplex PCR, amplified TCR beta CDR3 across 54 Vbeta and 13 Jbeta. TCRdb re-analysed the immunoSEQ multiplex PCR reads in MiXCR, keeping a single row per CDR3 protein. Of around 180,000 distinct CDR3 sequences listed, around 94% are singletons. TEMRA cells underwent FACS enrichment and CD8+ and CD4+ T cells underwent negative isolation. The CDR3 consists of 13 residues. The V gene lost 2 bases and the J gene lost 8 bases, with 12 bases spanning the gap. CDR1 LNHDA and CDR2 SQIVND come from the germline V gene (reference sequence).

This TCR derives from a human donor with Susac syndrome. This chain links TRBV19 with TRBJ1-1; perhaps TRBD1 as D (6 bases). The specimen sequenced was CD4+ T cells from PBMCs. The CDR3 region has the DNA TGTGCCAGTAGTATATGGCAGGGGCGAGAAGCTTTCTTT. It is translated as CASSIWQGREAFF.